This passage covers 3 T cell receptor beta chains from one sample sequenced in a study of long-term antiretroviral therapy in people with HIV. Sequencing used immunoSEQ v3.0 at survey level. The assay was immunoSEQ multiplex PCR, and TCRdb's table has in-frame clones only and misses some. The sample carries fewer than 45,000 clones, roughly 85% recorded once. The input for sequencing was unsorted PBMCs, taken approximately 2.7 years before starting antiretroviral therapy. These receptors were collected from a woman between 25 and 40 years old with HIV.

The V and J genes are TRBV18 and TRBJ1-6, with a tentative D call TRBD1 (5 bases). Germline V gene lookup returns CDR1 KGHSH and CDR2 LQKENI. The V gene lost 8 bases and the J gene lost 4 bases, with 12 bases spanning the gap. This CDR3 has 14 residues. This CDR3 reads CASRLTGYNSPLHF. Written as DNA, the CDR3 is TGTGCCAGCCGACTAACAGGATATAATTCACCCCTCCACTTT.

CDR3 sequence reads: CASSLGQTQGNEKLFF. CDR3 nucleotide sequence: TGTGCCAGCAGCTTGGGACAGACCCAGGGCAATGAAAAACTGTTTTTT. The chain is built from TRBV5-8 and TRBJ1-4; TRBD1 might be the D (5 bases). Germline CDR1 SGHTS, CDR2 YDEGEE. With 0 bases removed from V and 5 bases from J, the gap between germline ends came to 14 bases. CDR3 length: 16 amino acids.

This clone was seen a handful of times. The chain carries TRBV14 and TRBJ2-7; possibly TRBD2 for D (5 bases). CDR1 and CDR2 from the germline V gene are SGHDN and FVKESK. The CDR3 extends over 13 amino acids. V lost 0 bases and J lost 4, with 7 bases in between. The CDR3 DNA is TGTGCCAGCAGCCAAGATTGGGAGTACGAGCAGTACTTC. Encoded protein: CASSQDWEYEQYF.